This T cell receptor beta chain was captured by sequencing in a study of immune evolution from preneoplasia to lung adenocarcinoma. Method: immunoSEQ multiplex PCR; TCRdb's copy keeps in-frame clones and lacks some. This sample carries some 9,000 clones, around 86% of them seen once, and the ten largest clones take 6.5% to 9.5%. Concerning this clone itself: Its specificity is not known.

V gave up 7 bases and J gave up 4 bases; unmatched junction bases: 9. The CDR3 has 14 residues. Germline CDR1 SNHLY, CDR2 FYNNEI. Whole-study results and caveats: Top clone frequencies peaked in normal lung, apparently declining through invasive adenocarcinoma.

Resections took place in Japan or China from about 2014 to 2018. Each case's diagnosis was confirmed by two pathologists on H&E. The sample was FFPE minimally invasive lung adenocarcinoma tissue. The V gene is TRBV2, the J gene TRBJ2-5; 7 nucleotides line up with TRBD1. This receptor was obtained from a donor aged 70 or over with lung adenocarcinoma. CDR3 coding DNA: TGTGCCAGCACTTTACAGGGGAGTTTAGAGACCCAGTACTTC. It translates to CASTLQGSLETQYF.